Sequencing of this T cell receptor (beta chain) was carried out in a study of blood T cell repertoires in COVID-19. In the study overall: COVID-19 samples collected from the United States, Italy and Spain covered acute and convalescent phases. T cells, B-cell-depleted T cells, or PBMCs supplied cDNA or gDNA.

Under the authors' procedure: Estimates of nucleated cell counts were drawn from the amplification of reference gene primers. The protocol was immunoSEQ multiplex PCR, while the TCRdb copy is restricted to in-frame clones and leaves out a portion. Clonal size and the V and J genes are those of that table, whereas D and trimming came from the DNA. The sample has approximately 100,000 clones, about 91% seen once. This TCR was sampled from a human donor in a cohort sampled during active COVID-19. The specimen was peripheral blood.

The CDR3 loop reads CASSQDGRPGFGELFF. CDR3 DNA sequence: TGTGCCAGCAGCCAAGATGGGAGGCCAGGGTTCGGGGAGCTGTTTTTT. This sequence joins TRBV4-2 and TRBJ2-2; a possible D gene is TRBD2 (6 bases). Per germline, CDR1 LGHNA and CDR2 YNFKEQ. The CDR3 spans 16 residues. The germline V and J ends were trimmed by 0 bases and 7 bases, with 15 bases remaining between them.